This T cell receptor beta chain was sequenced for a study of T cell responses to AZD1222 COVID-19 vaccine. The method was immunoSEQ multiplex PCR; TCRdb's version includes in-frame clones alone and lacks a portion of them. The data contain 95,000 to 100,000 clones, 87% of them singletons. This clone was counted a single time. Its antigen remains unknown. Overall study findings and caveats: Repertoires were obtained only post-peak T cell response. Baseline serology detected seropositivity in only a handful of AZD1222 recipients. Donors were mostly white British, more females; clonal diversity possibly underestimated.

Trimming removed 7 bases at V and 5 bases at J, with 20 bases between. CDR3 length: 15 residues. Germline assignment: CDR1 SNHLY and CDR2 FYNNEI. Both about-4-week and about-12-week second-dose recipients were combined. This TCR derives from an adult who received the AZD1222 COVID-19 vaccine. The sequencing used peripheral blood, collected 28 days after the second AZD1222 dose. This chain uses TRBV2 with TRBJ1-1; tentative D call: TRBD1 (5 bases). Here the CDR3 reads CASNRDQGRGTEAFF. Written as DNA, the CDR3 is TGTGCCAGCAACCGGGACCAAGGCCGGGGAACTGAAGCTTTCTTT.